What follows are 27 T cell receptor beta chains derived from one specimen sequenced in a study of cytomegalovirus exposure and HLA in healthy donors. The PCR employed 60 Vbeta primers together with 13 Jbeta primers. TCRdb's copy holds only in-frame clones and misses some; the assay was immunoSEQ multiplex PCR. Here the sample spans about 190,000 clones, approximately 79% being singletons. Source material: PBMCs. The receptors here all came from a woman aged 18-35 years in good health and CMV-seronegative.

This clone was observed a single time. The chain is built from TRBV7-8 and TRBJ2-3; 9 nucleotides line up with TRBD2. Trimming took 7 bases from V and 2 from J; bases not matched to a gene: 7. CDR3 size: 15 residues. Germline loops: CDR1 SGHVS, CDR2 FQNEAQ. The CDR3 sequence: CASTARLAVTDTQYF. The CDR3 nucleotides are TGTGCCAGCACCGCGAGACTAGCGGTCACAGATACGCAGTATTTT. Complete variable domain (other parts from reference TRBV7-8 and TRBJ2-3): GAGVSQSPRYKVAKRGQDVALRCDPISGHVSLFWYQQALGQGPEFLTYFQNEAQLDKSGLPSDRFFAERPEGSVSTLKIQRTQQEDSAVYLCASTARLAVTDTQYFGPGTRLTVL.

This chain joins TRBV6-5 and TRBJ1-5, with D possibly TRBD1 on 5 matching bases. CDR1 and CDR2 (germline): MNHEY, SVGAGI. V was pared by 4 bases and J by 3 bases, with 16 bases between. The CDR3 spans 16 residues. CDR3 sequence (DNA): TGTGCCAGCAGTTTCAAGGCAGGGTATAACAATCAGCCCCAGCATTTT. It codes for CASSFKAGYNNQPQHF.

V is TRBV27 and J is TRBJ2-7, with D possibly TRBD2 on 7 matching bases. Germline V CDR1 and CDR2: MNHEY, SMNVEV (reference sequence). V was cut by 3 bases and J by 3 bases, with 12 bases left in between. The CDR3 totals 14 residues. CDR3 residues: CASSLVGGVYEQYF. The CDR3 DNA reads TGTGCCAGCAGTTTGGTAGGGGGGGTCTACGAGCAGTACTTC.

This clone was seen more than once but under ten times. The chain's CDR3 is CSARRGYEQYF. The CDR3 DNA sequence: TGCAGTGCTAGGCGGGGCTACGAGCAGTACTTC. V gene TRBV20-1 combines with J gene TRBJ2-7; the D gene is possibly TRBD2 (6 bases). Germline V gene data show CDR1 as DFQATT and CDR2 as SNEGSKA (reference sequence). The CDR3 spans 11 residues. The ends were cut back, 3 bases at V and 3 bases at J, with 6 bases in the middle.

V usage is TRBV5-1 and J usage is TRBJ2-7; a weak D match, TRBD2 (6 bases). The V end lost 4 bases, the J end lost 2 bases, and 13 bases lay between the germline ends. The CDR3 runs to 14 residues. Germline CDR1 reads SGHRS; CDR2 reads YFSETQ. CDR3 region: CASSPVAGTYEQYF. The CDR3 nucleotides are TGCGCCAGCAGCCCCGTCGCGGGGACCTACGAGCAGTACTTC.

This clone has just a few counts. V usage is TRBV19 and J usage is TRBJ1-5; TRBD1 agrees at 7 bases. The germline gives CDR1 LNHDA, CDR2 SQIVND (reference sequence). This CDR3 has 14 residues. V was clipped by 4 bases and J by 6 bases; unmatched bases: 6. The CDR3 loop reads CASSTPTGSQPQHF. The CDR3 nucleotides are TGTGCCAGTAGTACCCCGACAGGGAGTCAGCCCCAGCATTTT.

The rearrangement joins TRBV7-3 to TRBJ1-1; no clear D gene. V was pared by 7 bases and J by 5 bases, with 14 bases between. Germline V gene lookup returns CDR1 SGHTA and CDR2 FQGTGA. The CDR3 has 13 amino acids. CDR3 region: CASNVEPGTEAFF. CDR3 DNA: TGTGCCAGCAACGTGGAACCGGGAACTGAAGCTTTCTTT.

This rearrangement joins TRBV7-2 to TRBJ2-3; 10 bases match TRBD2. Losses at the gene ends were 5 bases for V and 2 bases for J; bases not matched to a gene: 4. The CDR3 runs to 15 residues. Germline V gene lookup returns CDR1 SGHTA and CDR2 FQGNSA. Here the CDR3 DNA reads TGTGCCAGCAGCCAACTAGCGGGGACCACAGATACGCAGTATTTT. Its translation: CASSQLAGTTDTQYF.

The CDR3: CASSYGAGRHLTEAFF. In DNA, the CDR3 is TGTGCCAGCAGTTACGGGGCAGGGCGGCATCTCACTGAAGCTTTCTTT. The rearrangement joins TRBV6-5 to TRBJ1-1, with D maybe TRBD1 (5 bases). Germline values: CDR1 MNHEY, CDR2 SVGAGI. V shed 2 bases and J shed 4 bases, with 17 bases lying between them. The CDR3 consists of 16 residues.

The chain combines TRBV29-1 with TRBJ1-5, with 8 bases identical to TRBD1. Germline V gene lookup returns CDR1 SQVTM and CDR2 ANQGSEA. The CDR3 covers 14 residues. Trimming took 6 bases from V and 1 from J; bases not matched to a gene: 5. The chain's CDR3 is CSVATGGSNQPQHF. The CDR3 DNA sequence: TGCAGCGTCGCTACAGGGGGGAGCAATCAGCCCCAGCATTTT. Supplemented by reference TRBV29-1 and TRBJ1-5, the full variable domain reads SAVISQKPSRDICQRGTSLTIQCQVDSQVTMMFWYRQQPGQSLTLIATANQGSEATYESGFVIDKFPISRPNLTFSTLTVSNMSPEDSSIYLCSVATGGSNQPQHFGDGTRLSIL.

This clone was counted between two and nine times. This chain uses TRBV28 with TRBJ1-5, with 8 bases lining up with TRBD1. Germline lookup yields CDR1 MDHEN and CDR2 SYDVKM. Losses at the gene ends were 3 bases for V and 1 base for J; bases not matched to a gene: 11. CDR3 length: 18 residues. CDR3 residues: CASSFGRGRVGSNQPQHF. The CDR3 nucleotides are TGTGCCAGCAGTTTTGGCAGGGGGCGGGTAGGGAGCAATCAGCCCCAGCATTTT.

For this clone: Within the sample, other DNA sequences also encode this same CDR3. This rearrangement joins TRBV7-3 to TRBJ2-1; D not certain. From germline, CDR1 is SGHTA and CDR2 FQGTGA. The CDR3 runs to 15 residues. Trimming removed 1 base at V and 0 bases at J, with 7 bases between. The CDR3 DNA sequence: TGTGCCAGCAGCTTAAACGGCGGCTCCTACAATGAGCAGTTCTTC. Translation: CASSLNGGSYNEQFF. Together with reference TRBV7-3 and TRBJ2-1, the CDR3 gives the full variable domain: GAGVSQTPSNKVTEKGKYVELRCDPISGHTALYWYRQSLGQGPEFLIYFQGTGAADDSGLPNDRFFAVRPEGSVSTLKIQRTERGDSAVYLCASSLNGGSYNEQFFGPGTRLTVL.

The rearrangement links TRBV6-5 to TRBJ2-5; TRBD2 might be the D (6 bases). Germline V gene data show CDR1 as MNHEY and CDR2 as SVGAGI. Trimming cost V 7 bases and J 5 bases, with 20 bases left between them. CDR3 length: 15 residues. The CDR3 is CASTPPGLHFETQYF. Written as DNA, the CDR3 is TGTGCCAGCACTCCTCCGGGACTTCACTTCGAGACCCAGTACTTC.

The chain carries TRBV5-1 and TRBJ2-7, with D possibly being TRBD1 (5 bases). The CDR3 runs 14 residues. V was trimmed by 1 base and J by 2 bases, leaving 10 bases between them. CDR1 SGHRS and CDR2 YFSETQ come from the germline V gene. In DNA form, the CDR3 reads TGCGCCAGCAGCTTGAAGGCAGGGACCTACGAGCAGTACTTC. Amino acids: CASSLKAGTYEQYF.

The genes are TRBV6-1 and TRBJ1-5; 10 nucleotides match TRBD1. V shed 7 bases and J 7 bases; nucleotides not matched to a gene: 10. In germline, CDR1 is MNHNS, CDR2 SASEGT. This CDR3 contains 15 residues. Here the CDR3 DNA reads TGTGCCAGCACATTCCGACAGGGGGCCAGGCAGCCCCAGCATTTT. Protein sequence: CASTFRQGARQPQHF.

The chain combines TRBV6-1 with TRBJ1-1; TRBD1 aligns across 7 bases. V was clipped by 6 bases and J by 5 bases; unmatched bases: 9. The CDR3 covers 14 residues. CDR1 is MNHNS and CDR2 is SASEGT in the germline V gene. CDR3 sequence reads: CASRTQGYGTEAFF. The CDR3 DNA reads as TGTGCCAGCAGGACACAGGGGTACGGGACTGAAGCTTTCTTT.

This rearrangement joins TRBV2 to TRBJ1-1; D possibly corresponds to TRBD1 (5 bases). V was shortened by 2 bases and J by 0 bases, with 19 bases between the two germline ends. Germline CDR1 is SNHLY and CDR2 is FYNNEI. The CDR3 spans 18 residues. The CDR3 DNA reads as TGTGCCAGCAGTGAAAGTCAGCCAGGGCAAGCAGTGAACACTGAAGCTTTCTTT. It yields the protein CASSESQPGQAVNTEAFF.

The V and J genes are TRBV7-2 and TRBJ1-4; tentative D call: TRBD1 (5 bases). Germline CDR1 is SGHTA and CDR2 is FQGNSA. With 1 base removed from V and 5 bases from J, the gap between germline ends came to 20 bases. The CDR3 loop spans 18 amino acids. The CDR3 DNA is TGTGCCAGCAGCTTAGACTTGTCGTCCCACAGGTCCAATGAAAAACTGTTTTTT. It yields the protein CASSLDLSSHRSNEKLFF.

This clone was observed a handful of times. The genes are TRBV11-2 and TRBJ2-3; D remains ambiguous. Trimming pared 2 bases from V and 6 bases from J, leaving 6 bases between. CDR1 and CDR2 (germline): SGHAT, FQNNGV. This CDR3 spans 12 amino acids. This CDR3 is CASSLISDTQYF. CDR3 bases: TGTGCCAGCAGCTTAATTTCGGATACGCAGTATTTT.

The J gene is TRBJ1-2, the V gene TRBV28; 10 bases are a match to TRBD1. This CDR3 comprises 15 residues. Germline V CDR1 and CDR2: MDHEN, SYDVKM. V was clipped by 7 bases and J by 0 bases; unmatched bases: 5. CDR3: CASTRDRGSNYGYTF. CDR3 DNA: TGTGCCAGCACTCGGGACAGGGGATCTAACTATGGCTACACCTTC.

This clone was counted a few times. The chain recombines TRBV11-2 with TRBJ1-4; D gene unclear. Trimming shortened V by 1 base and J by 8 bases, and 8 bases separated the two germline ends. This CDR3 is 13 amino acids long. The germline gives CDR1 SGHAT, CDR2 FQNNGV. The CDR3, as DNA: TGTGCCAGCAGCTTAGCAGGTGAAGAAAAACTGTTTTTT. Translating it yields CASSLAGEEKLFF. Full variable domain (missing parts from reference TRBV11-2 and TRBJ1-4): EAGVAQSPRYKIIEKRQSVAFWCNPISGHATLYWYQQILGQGPKLLIQFQNNGVVDDSQLPKDRFSAERLKGVDSTLKIQPAKLEDSAVYLCASSLAGEEKLFFGSGTQLSVL.

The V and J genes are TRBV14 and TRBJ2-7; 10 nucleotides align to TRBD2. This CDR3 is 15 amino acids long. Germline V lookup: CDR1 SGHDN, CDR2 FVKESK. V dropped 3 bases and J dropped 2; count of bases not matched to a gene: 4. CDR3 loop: CASSQGAGGPYEQYF. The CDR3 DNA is TGTGCCAGCAGCCAGGGAGCGGGGGGGCCCTACGAGCAGTACTTC.

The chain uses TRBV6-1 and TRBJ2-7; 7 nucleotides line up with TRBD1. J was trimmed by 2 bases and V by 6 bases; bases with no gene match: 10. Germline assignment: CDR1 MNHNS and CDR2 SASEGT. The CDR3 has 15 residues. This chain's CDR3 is CASRTGTVSPYEQYF. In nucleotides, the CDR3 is TGTGCCAGCAGGACCGGGACAGTTTCACCCTACGAGCAGTACTTC.

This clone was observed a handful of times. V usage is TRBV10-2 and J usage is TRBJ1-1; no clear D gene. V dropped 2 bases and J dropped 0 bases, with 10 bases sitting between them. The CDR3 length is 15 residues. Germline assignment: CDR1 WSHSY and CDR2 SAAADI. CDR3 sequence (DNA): TGCGCCAGCAGTGAGCTCCGGGGTATGAACACTGAAGCTTTCTTT. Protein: CASSELRGMNTEAFF.

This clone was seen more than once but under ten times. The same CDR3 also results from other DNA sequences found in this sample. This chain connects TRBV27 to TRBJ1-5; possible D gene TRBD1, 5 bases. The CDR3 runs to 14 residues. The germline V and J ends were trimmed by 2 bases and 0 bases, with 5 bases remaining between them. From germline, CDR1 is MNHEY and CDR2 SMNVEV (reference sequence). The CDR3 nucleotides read TGTGCCAGCAGTTTAAGGGGTAGCAATCAGCCCCAGCATTTT. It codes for CASSLRGSNQPQHF.

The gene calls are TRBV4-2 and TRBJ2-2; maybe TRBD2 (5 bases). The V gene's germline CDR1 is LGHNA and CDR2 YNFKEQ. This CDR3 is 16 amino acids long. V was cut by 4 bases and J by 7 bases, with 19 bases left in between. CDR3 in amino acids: CASSPTEGDRDGELFF. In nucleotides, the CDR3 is TGTGCCAGCAGCCCAACCGAGGGTGACCGAGACGGGGAGCTGTTTTTT.

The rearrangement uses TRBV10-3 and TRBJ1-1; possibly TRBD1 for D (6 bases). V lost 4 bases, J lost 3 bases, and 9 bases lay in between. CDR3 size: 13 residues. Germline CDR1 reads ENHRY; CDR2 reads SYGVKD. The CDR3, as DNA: TGTGCCATCAGTGTGGCAGGGGACACTGAAGCTTTCTTT. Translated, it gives CAISVAGDTEAFF.